This TCR beta chain is from a study of hypomethylating agent response in myelodysplastic syndrome. Across the study: Either azacitidine (about 75% of the 11) or decitabine (3 of 11) was given. Non-responders met neither complete response nor hematologic improvement criteria, which defined response.

Study-wide results and caveats: Responders gained more novel clonotypes; non-responders had more contracted clonotypes after treatment.

To note about this clone: Its target is unknown.

Assay used: immunoSEQ multiplex PCR; TCRdb lists only in-frame clones, some missing. Here the sample spans 4,500 or so clones, approximately 77% being singletons. Deletions cut 2 bases from V and 0 bases from J, with 2 bases between. The germline CDR1 and CDR2 sequences are MNHNY and SVGAGI (reference sequence). The CDR3 loop spans 12 amino acids. No T-cell subset sorting was done; bone marrow was analyzed in bulk. The sample was bone marrow, taken before or after starting hypomethylating agent treatment for myelodysplastic syndrome (not recorded which). The source is a human donor with myelodysplastic syndrome. V is TRBV6-6 and J is TRBJ2-7, with no clear D. In nucleotides, the CDR3 is TGTGCCAGCAGTTACGACTCCTACGAGCAGTACTTC. Encoded protein: CASSYDSYEQYF.